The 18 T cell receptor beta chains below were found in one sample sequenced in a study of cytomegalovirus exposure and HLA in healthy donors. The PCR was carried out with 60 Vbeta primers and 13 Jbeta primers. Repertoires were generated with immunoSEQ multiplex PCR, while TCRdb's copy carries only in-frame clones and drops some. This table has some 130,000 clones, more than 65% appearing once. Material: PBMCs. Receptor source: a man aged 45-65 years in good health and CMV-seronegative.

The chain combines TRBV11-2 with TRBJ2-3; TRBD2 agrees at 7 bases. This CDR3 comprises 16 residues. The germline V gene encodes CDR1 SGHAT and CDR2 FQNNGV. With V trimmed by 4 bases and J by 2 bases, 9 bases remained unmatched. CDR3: CASSSDPGGITDTQYF. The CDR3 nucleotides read TGTGCCAGCAGCTCTGATCCCGGGGGGATCACAGATACGCAGTATTTT.

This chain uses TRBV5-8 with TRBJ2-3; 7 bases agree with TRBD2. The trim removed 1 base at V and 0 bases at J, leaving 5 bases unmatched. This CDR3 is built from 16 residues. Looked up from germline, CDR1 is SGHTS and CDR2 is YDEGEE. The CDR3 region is CASSLWASGSTDTQYF. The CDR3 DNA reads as TGTGCCAGCAGCTTGTGGGCTAGCGGTAGCACAGATACGCAGTATTTT.

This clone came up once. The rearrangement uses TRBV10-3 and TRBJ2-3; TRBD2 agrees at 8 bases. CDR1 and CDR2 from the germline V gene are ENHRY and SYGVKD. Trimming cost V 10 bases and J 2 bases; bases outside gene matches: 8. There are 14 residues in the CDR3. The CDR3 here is CATQRGPDTDTQYF. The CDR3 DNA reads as TGTGCCACCCAGCGGGGGCCCGACACAGATACGCAGTATTTT.

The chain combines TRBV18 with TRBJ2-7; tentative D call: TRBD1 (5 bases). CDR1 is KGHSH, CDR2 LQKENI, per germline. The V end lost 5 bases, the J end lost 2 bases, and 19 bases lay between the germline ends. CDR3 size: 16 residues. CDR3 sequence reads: CASSSSYRTPPYEQYF. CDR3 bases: TGTGCCAGCTCATCGAGCTACCGGACACCCCCCTACGAGCAGTACTTC.

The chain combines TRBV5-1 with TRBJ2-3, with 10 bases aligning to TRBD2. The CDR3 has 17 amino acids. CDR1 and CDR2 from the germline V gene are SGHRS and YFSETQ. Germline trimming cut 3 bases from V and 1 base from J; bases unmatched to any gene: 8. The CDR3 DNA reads TGCGCCAGCAGCTCATCCCCAGCGGGGGGGCGCACAGATACGCAGTATTTT. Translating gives CASSSSPAGGRTDTQYF.

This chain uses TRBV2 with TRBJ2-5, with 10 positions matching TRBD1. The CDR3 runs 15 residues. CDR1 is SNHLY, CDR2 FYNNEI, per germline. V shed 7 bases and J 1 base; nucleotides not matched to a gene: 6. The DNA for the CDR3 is TGTGCCAGCACCTTGGGACAGGGGATCCAAGAGACCCAGTACTTC. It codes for CASTLGQGIQETQYF. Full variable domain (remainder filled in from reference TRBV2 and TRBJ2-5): EPEVTQTPSHQVTQMGQEVILRCVPISNHLYFYWYRQILGQKVEFLVSFYNNEISEKSEIFDDQFSVERPDGSNFTLKIRSTKLEDSAMYFCASTLGQGIQETQYFGPGTRLLVL.

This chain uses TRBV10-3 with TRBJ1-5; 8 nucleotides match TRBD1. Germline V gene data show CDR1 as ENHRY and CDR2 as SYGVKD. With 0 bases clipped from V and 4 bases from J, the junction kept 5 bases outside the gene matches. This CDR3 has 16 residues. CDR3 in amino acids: CAISESAGGVNQPQHF. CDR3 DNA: TGTGCCATCAGTGAGTCGGCAGGGGGCGTTAATCAGCCCCAGCATTTT.

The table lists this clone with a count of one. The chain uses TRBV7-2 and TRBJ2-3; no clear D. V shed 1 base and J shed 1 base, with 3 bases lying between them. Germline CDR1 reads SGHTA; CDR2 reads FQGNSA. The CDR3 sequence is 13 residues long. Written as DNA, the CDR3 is TGTGCCAGCAGCTTAGAGCGCACAGATACGCAGTATTTT. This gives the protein CASSLERTDTQYF.

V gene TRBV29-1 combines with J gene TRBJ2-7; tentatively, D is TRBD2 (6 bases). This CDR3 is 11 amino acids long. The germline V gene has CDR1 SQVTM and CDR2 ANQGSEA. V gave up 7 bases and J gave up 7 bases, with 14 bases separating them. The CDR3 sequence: CSAGGPLEQYF. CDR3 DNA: TGCAGCGCCGGAGGGCCGTTGGAGCAGTACTTC.

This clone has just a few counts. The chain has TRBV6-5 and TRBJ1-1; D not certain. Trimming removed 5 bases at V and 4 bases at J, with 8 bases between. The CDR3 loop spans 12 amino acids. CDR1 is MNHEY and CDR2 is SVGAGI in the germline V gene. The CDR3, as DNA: TGTGCCAGCAGTCCGGGGTTCACTGAAGCTTTCTTT. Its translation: CASSPGFTEAFF.

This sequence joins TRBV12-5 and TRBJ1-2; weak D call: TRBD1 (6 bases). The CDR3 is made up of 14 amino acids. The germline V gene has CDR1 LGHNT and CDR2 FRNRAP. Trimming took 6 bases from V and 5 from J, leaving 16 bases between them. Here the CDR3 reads CASGSYRGGYGYTF. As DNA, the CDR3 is TGTGCTAGTGGCTCCTATCGAGGGGGATATGGCTACACCTTC.

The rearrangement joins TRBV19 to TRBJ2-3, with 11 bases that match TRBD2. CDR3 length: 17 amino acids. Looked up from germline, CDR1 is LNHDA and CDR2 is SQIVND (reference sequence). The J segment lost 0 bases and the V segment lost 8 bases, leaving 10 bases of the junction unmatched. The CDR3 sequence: CASDPGTSGLSTDTQYF. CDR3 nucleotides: TGTGCCAGTGACCCAGGGACTAGCGGCCTCAGCACAGATACGCAGTATTTT.

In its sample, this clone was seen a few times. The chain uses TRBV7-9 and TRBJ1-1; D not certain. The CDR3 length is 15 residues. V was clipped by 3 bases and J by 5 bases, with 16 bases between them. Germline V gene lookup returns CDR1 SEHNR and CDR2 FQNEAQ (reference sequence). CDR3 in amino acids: CASSFTTRGRTEAFF. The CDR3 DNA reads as TGTGCCAGCAGCTTCACGACACGGGGTAGGACTGAAGCTTTCTTT.

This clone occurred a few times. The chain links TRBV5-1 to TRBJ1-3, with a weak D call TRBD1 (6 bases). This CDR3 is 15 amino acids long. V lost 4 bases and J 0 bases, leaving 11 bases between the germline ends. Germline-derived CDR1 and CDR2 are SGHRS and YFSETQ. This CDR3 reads CASSPGQISGNTIYF. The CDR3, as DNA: TGCGCCAGCAGCCCTGGACAGATCTCTGGAAACACCATATATTTT. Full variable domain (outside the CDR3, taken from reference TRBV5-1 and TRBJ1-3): KAGVTQTPRYLIKTRGQQVTLSCSPISGHRSVSWYQQTPGQGLQFLFEYFSETQRNKGNFPGRFSGRQFSNSRSEMNVSTLELGDSALYLCASSPGQISGNTIYFGEGSWLTVV.

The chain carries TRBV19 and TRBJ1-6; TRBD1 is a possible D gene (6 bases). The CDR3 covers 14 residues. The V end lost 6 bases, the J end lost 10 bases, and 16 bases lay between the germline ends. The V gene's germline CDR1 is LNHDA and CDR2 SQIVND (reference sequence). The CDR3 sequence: CASSRGGVGSPLHF. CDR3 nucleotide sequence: TGTGCCAGTAGCCGCGGGGGCGTAGGATCACCCCTCCACTTT.

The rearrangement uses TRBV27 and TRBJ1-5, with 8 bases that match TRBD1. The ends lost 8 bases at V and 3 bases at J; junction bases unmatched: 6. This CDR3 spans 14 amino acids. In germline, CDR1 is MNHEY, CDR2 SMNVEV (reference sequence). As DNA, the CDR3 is TGTGCCAGCGGGGGACAGGCTGACAATCAGCCCCAGCATTTT. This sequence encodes CASGGQADNQPQHF.

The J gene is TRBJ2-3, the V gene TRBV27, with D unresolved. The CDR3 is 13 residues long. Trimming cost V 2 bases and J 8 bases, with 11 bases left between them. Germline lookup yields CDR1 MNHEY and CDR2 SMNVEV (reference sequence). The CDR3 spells CASSLRSPGTQYF. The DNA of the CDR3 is TGTGCCAGCAGTTTAAGATCGCCCGGTACGCAGTATTTT.

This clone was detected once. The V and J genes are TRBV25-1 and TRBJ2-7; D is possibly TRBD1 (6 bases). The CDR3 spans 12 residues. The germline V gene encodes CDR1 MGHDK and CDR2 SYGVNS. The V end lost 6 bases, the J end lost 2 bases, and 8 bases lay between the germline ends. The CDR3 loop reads CASRDSAYEQYF. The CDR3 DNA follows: TGTGCCAGCAGGGACAGCGCCTACGAGCAGTACTTC.